The entry below describes one T cell receptor beta chain. This CDR3 has 16 amino acids. V gave up 7 bases and J gave up 5 bases; unmatched junction bases: 12. Germline CDR1 is SGHRS and CDR2 is YFSETQ. The data stem from a study of blood T cell repertoires in COVID-19. Study processing details: Scientists estimated how many nucleated cells there were by amplifying reference gene primers. Profiled with immunoSEQ multiplex PCR; TCRdb holds only in-frame clones, not every one. Clone size and V and J calls were adopted from that table, with D and trimming inferred from the DNA. This table has 200,000 to 250,000 clones, roughly 89% appearing once. In Cohort 3, a recovered donor had either two negative PCRs, clearance, or symptom resolution.

This chain uses TRBV5-1 with TRBJ1-1; TRBD1 agrees at 12 bases. The clonotype originates from a middle-aged woman who had recovered from COVID-19. Sequences were obtained from PBMCs or T cells enriched from blood (not recorded which). The CDR3 here is CASRAGTGGGGTEAFF. The CDR3 DNA reads as TGCGCCAGCCGAGCCGGGACAGGGGGCGGAGGGACTGAAGCTTTCTTT. Combining the CDR3 with reference TRBV5-1 and TRBJ1-1 gives the whole variable domain KAGVTQTPRYLIKTRGQQVTLSCSPISGHRSVSWYQQTPGQGLQFLFEYFSETQRNKGNFPGRFSGRQFSNSRSEMNVSTLELGDSALYLCASRAGTGGGGTEAFFGQGTRLTVV.